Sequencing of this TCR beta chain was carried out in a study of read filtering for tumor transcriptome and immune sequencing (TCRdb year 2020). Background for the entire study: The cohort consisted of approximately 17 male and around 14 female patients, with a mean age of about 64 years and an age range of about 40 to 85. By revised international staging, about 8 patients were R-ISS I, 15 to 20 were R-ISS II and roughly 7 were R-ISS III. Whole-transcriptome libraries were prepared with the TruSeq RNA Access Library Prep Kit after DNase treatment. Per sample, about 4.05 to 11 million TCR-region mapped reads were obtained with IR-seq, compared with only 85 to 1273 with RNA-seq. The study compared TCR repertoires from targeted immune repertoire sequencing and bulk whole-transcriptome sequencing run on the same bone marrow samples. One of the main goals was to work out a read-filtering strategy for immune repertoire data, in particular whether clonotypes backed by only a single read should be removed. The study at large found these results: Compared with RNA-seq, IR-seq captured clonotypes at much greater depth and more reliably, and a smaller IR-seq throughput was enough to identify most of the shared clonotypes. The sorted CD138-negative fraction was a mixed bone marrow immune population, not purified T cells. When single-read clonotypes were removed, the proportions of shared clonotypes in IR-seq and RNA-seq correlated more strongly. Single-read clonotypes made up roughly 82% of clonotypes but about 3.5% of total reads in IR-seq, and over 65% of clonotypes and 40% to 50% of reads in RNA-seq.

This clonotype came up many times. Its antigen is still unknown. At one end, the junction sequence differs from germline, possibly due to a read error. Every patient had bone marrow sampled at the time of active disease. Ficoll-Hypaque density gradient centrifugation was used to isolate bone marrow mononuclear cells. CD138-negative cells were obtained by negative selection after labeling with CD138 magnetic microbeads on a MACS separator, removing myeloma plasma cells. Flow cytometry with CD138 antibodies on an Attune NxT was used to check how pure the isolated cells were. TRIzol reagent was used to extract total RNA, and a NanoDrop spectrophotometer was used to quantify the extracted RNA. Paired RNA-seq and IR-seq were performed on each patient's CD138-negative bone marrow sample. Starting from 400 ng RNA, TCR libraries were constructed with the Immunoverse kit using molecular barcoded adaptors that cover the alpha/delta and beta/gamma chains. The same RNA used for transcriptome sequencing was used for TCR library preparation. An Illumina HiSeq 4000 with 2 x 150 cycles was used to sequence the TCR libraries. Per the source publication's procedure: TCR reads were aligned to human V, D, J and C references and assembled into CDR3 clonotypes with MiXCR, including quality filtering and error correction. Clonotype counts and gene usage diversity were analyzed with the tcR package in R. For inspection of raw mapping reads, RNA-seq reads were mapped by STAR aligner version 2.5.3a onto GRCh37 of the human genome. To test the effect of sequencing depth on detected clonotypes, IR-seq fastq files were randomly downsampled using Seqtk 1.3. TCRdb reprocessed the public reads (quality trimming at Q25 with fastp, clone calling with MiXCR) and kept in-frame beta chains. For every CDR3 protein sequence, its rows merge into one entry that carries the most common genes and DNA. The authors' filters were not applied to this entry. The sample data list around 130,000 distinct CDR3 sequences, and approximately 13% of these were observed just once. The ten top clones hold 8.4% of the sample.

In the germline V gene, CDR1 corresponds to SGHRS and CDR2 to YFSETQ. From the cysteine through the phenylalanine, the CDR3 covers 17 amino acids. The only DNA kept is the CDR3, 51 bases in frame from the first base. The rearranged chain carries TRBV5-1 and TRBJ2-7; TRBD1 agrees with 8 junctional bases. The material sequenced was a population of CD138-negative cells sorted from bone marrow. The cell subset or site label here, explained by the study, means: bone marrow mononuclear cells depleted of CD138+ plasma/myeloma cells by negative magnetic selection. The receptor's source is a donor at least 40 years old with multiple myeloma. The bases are TGCGCTAGCAGCAAGGACCCTCCGGGACAGGCGACCTACGAGCAGTACTTC. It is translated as CASSKDPPGQATYEQYF.